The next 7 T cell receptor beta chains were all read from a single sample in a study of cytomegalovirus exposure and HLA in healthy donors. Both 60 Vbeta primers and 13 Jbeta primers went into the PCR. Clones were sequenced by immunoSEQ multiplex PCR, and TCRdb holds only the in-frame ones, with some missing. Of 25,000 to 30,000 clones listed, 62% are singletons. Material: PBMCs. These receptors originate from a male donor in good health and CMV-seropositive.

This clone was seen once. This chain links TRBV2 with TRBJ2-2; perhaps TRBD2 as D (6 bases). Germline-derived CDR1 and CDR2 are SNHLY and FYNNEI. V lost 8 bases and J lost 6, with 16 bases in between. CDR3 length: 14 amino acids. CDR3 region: CASSREGSPGELFF. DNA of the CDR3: TGTGCCAGCTCGCGGGAAGGGTCCCCCGGGGAGCTGTTTTTT.

The CDR3 DNA is TGTGCCAGCAGCCCCCAGGGCCCGAACACCGGGGAGCTGTTTTTT. Translating gives CASSPQGPNTGELFF. The gene calls are TRBV5-4 and TRBJ2-2, with D possibly being TRBD1 (5 bases). CDR1 is SGHNT and CDR2 is YYREEE in the germline V gene (reference sequence). The CDR3 is 15 residues long. The V end lost 4 bases, the J end lost 0 bases, and 10 bases lay between the germline ends.

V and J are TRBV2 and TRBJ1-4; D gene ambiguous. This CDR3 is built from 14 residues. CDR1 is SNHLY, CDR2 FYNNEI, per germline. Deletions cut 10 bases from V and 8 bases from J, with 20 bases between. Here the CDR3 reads CATAASLELEKLFF. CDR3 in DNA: TGTGCCACGGCGGCCTCTCTTGAGTTAGAAAAACTGTTTTTT.

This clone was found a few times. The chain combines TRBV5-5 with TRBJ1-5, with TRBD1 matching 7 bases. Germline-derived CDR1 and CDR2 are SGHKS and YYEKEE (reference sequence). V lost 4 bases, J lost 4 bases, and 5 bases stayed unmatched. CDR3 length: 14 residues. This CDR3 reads CASSPPGGNQPQHF. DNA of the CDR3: TGTGCCAGCAGCCCACCAGGGGGGAATCAGCCCCAGCATTTT.

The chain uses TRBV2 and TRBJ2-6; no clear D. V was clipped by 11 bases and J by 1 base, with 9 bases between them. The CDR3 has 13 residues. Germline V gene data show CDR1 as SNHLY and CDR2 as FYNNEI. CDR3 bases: TGTGCCGGAGCACAATCTGGGGCCAACGTCCTGACTTTC. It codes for CAGAQSGANVLTF.

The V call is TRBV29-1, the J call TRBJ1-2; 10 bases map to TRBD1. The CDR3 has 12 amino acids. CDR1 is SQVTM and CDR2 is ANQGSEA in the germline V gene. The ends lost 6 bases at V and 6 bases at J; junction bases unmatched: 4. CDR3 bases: TGCAGCGTCGACAGGGGGCTCGATGGCTACACCTTC. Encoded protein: CSVDRGLDGYTF.

CDR3: CASSSREGLEQYF. In nucleotides, the CDR3 is TGTGCCAGCAGTTCCAGGGAAGGGCTCGAGCAGTACTTC. V usage is TRBV27 and J usage is TRBJ2-7; D is possibly TRBD1 (5 bases). CDR1 is MNHEY, CDR2 SMNVEV, per germline (reference sequence). This CDR3 is built from 13 residues. The ends were cut back, 4 bases at V and 6 bases at J, with 13 bases in the middle.